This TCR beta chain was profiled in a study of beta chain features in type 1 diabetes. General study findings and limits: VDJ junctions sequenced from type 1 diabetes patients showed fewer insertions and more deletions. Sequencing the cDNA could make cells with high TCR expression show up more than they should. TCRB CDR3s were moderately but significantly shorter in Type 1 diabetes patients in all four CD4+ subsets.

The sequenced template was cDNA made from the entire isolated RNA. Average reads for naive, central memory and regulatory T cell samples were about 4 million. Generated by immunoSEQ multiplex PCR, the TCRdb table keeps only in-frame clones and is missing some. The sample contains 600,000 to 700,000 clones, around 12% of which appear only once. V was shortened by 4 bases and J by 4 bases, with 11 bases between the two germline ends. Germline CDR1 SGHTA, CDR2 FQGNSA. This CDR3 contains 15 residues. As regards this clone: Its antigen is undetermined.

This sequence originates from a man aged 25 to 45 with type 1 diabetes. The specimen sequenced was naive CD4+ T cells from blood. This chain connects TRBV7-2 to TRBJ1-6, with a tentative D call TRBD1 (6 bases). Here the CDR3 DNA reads TGTGCCAGCAGCTCCACGGACAGTTATAATTCACCCCTCCACTTT. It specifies CASSSTDSYNSPLHF.